The T cell receptor (beta chain) described here comes from a study of blood T cell repertoires in COVID-19. As for the study in general: Donors in the United States, Italy and Spain gave samples during acute or convalescent COVID-19. The cDNA or gDNA used as material had been derived from T cells, B-cell-depleted T cells, or PBMCs.

Only one count was recorded for this clone. In the study's own analysis: Amplification of reference gene primers was used by the study to estimate nucleated cell counts. This table comes from immunoSEQ multiplex PCR, and its TCRdb copy is limited to in-frame clones, with some not included. The DNA was the basis for D and trimming; V, J and clone size are from that table. The data show about 91,000 clones, 75% to 85% seen once. The clonotype was recovered from a man aged 65 to 79 with acute or convalescent COVID-19. The sample consisted of peripheral blood.

CDR3 nucleotide sequence: TGTGCCAGCTCACCACGGCGGGAGGGGGACGAGCAGTACTTC. Its translation: CASSPRREGDEQYF. The chain links TRBV18 to TRBJ2-7; TRBD2 matches 9 bases. The trim removed 1 base at V and 5 bases at J, leaving 3 bases unmatched. The CDR3 runs 14 residues. From germline, CDR1 is KGHSH and CDR2 LQKENI.